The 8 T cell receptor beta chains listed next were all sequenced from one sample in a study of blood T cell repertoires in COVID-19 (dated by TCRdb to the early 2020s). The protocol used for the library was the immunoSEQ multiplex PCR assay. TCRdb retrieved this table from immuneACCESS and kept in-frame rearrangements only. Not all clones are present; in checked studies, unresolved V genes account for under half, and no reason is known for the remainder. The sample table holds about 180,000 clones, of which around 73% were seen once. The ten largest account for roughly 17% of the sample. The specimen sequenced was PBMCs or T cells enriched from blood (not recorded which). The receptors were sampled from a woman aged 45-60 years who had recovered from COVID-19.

Here the CDR3 reads CASSHFKREGGNEQFF. The CDR3 nucleotides are TGTGCCAGCAGCCATTTCAAGCGGGAGGGCGGCAATGAGCAGTTCTTC. The chain recombines TRBV4-2 with TRBJ2-1; 10 bases are shared with TRBD2. Germline-derived CDR1 and CDR2 are LGHNA and YNFKEQ. This CDR3 is built from 16 residues. V lost 3 bases and J lost 6; bases outside the gene matches: 8.

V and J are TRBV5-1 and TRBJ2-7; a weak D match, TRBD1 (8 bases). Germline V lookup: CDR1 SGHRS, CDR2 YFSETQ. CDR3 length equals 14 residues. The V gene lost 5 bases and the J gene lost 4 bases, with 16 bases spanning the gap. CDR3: CASRNRGGGYEQYF. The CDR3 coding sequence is TGCGCCAGCAGGAACAGGGGGGGTGGATACGAGCAGTACTTC.

In DNA, the CDR3 is TGTGCCAGCAGCCGGACAGGCGGCACCTACGAGCAGTACTTC. This translates into CASSRTGGTYEQYF. J is TRBJ2-7 and V is TRBV6-5; TRBD1 aligns across 7 bases. CDR3 size: 14 residues. V shed 6 bases, J shed 2 bases, and the junction held 7 bases outside the gene matches. Per the germline V gene, CDR1 is MNHEY and CDR2 is SVGAGI.

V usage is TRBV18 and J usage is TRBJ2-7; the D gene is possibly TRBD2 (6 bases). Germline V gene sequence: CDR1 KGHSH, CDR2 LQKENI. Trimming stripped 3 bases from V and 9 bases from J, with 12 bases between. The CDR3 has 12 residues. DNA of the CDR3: TGTGCCAGCTCACCCCGCGAGGGAGGGCAGTACTTC. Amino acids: CASSPREGGQYF.

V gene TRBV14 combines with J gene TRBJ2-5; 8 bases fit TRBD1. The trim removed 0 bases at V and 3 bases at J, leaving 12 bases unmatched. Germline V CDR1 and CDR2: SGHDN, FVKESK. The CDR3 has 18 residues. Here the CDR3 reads CASSQEMGSTGAEETQYF. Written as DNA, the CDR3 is TGTGCCAGCAGCCAAGAAATGGGCTCGACAGGGGCGGAAGAGACCCAGTACTTC.

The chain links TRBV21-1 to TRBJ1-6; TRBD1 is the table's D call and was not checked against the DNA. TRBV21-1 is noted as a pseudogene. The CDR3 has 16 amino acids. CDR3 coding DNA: TGTGCCAGCAGCACTGGGACAGGGGATGCGCTTTCACCCCTCCACTTT. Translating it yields CASSTGTGDALSPLHF.

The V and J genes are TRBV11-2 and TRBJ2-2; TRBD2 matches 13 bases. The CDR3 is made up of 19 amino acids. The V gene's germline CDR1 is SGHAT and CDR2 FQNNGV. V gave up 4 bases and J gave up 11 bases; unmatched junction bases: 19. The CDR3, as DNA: TGTGCCAGCAGCTCGACCCTGGGACTAGCGGGGCCCCAGGTCCGTGAGCTGTTTTTT. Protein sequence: CASSSTLGLAGPQVRELFF. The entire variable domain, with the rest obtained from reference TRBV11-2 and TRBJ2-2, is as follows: EAGVAQSPRYKIIEKRQSVAFWCNPISGHATLYWYQQILGQGPKLLIQFQNNGVVDDSQLPKDRFSAERLKGVDSTLKIQPAKLEDSAVYLCASSSTLGLAGPQVRELFFGEGSRLTVL.

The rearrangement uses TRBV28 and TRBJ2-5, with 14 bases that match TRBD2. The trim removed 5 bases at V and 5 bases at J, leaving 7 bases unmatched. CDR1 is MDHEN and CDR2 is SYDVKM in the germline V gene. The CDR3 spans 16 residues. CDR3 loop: CASSIPGLAGAETQYF. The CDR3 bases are TGTGCCAGCAGTATTCCGGGACTAGCGGGAGCTGAGACCCAGTACTTC.